Below are 27 T cell receptor beta chains sequenced from a single sample in a study of control samples from healthy donors and cancer patients. Data came from immunoSEQ multiplex PCR; TCRdb stores just in-frame clones and leaves some out. The table lists tens of thousands of clones, about 91% of them singletons. Source material: PBMCs. The source is a young man with colorectal cancer.

The chain joins TRBV19 to TRBJ1-1; 9 nucleotides match TRBD1. The CDR3 covers 14 residues. The germline V gene encodes CDR1 LNHDA and CDR2 SQIVND (reference sequence). The CDR3: CASTRQGGDTEAFF. The CDR3, as DNA: TGTGCGAGCACTAGACAGGGGGGGGACACTGAAGCTTTCTTT.

The chain employs TRBV5-8 and TRBJ1-5, with D possibly matching TRBD1 (5 bases). The CDR3 covers 17 residues. The V and J ends lost 0 bases and 7 bases respectively, with 20 bases between them. Germline lookup yields CDR1 SGHTS and CDR2 YDEGEE. The CDR3 reads CASSLDGGRGVNQPQHF. DNA of the CDR3: TGTGCCAGCAGCTTGGACGGGGGTAGAGGCGTAAACCAGCCCCAGCATTTT.

The chain is built from TRBV6-6 and TRBJ2-1, with D perhaps matching TRBD2 (6 bases). Trimming took off 3 bases at V and 8 bases at J, with 17 bases between the two ends. The CDR3 consists of 15 residues. Germline V lookup: CDR1 MNHNY, CDR2 SVGAGI (reference sequence). The CDR3 sequence: CASSYRGFSIDEQFF. The CDR3 nucleotides read TGTGCCAGCAGTTATCGGGGGTTCAGTATCGATGAGCAGTTCTTC.

The chain joins TRBV7-2 to TRBJ2-4; D is unclear. CDR1 and CDR2 (germline): SGHTA, FQGNSA. The CDR3 has 14 residues. The V end lost 0 bases, the J end lost 6 bases, and 9 bases lay between the germline ends. The CDR3 is CASSLAGEPNIQYF. CDR3 sequence (DNA): TGTGCCAGCAGCTTAGCTGGGGAACCAAACATTCAGTACTTC.

The chain carries TRBV6-5 and TRBJ1-1, with 9 nucleotides matching TRBD1. The J segment lost 0 bases and the V segment lost 6 bases, leaving 2 bases of the junction unmatched. Germline-derived CDR1 and CDR2 are MNHEY and SVGAGI. The CDR3 totals 14 residues. The CDR3 reads CASRRQGVNTEAFF. The CDR3 nucleotides read TGTGCCAGCAGACGACAGGGGGTGAACACTGAAGCTTTCTTT.

V gene TRBV3-1 (or the pseudogene TRBV3-2) combines with J gene TRBJ2-2; TRBD1 matches at 7 bases. Per germline, CDR1 LGHDT and CDR2 YNNKEL (reference sequence). This CDR3 has 16 residues. J gave up 1 base and V 4 bases, and 6 bases lay outside the gene matches. CDR3 in amino acids: CASSPTGVKNTGELFF. The CDR3 DNA reads TGTGCCAGCAGCCCAACAGGGGTAAAGAACACCGGGGAGCTGTTTTTT.

The CDR3 is CASSLGGGKSGELFF. CDR3 DNA sequence: TGTGCCAGCAGCTTAGGAGGGGGCAAGTCCGGGGAGCTGTTTTTT. V and J are TRBV7-2 and TRBJ2-2; TRBD1 matches at 7 bases. Per the germline V gene, CDR1 is SGHTA and CDR2 is FQGNSA. The CDR3 consists of 15 residues. The trim removed 1 base at V and 6 bases at J, leaving 5 bases unmatched.

This clone was recorded only once. The chain has TRBV5-1 and TRBJ1-6; a weak D match, TRBD1 (5 bases). This CDR3 comprises 16 residues. V shed 4 bases and J shed 0 bases, with 11 bases lying between them. Germline lookup yields CDR1 SGHRS and CDR2 YFSETQ. The CDR3 DNA is TGCGCCAGCAGCCCACAGGATTCCTCCTATAATTCACCCCTCCACTTT. Its protein product is CASSPQDSSYNSPLHF.

The J gene is TRBJ1-2, the V gene TRBV2; D call uncertain. The CDR3 totals 12 residues. The ends were cut back, 6 bases at V and 9 bases at J, with 14 bases in the middle. Germline V gene data show CDR1 as SNHLY and CDR2 as FYNNEI. The CDR3 spells CASRGRAISYTF. DNA for the CDR3: TGTGCCAGCAGAGGACGGGCAATCAGCTACACCTTC.

V gene TRBV7-2 combines with J gene TRBJ2-6; D is unclear. The length of the CDR3 is 13 residues. Trimming removed 0 bases from V and 11 bases from J, with 8 bases in between. Germline CDR1 SGHTA, CDR2 FQGNSA. The CDR3 bases are TGTGCCAGCAGCTTAGCCATCTACTACGTCCTGACTTTC. Protein product: CASSLAIYYVLTF.

The V call is TRBV6-5, the J call TRBJ2-5; 7 nucleotides line up with TRBD2. The germline CDR1 and CDR2 sequences are MNHEY and SVGAGI. The CDR3 covers 15 residues. Losses at the gene ends were 5 bases for V and 2 bases for J; bases not matched to a gene: 8. The CDR3 protein is CASSHTTGGQETQYF. The DNA for the CDR3 is TGTGCCAGCAGTCACACAACGGGGGGACAAGAGACCCAGTACTTC.

The chain couples TRBV5-6 to TRBJ1-5, with D perhaps matching TRBD1 (6 bases). The germline V gene has CDR1 SGHDT and CDR2 YYEEEE. CDR3 length: 17 amino acids. V was trimmed by 2 bases and J by 2 bases, leaving 17 bases between them. As DNA, the CDR3 is TGTGCCAGCAGCTTCTGGTCGGGGGGGGCTGGCAATCAGCCCCAGCATTTT. Protein: CASSFWSGGAGNQPQHF.

The rearrangement uses TRBV27 and TRBJ2-7; D not resolved. The CDR3 runs 13 residues. The germline gives CDR1 MNHEY, CDR2 SMNVEV (reference sequence). Trimming removed 2 bases at V and 2 bases at J, with 7 bases between. The CDR3 protein is CASSLNGPYEQYF. The CDR3 coding sequence is TGTGCCAGCAGTTTAAACGGCCCCTACGAGCAGTACTTC.

The V call is TRBV9, the J call TRBJ2-7; D ambiguous. The CDR3 loop spans 14 amino acids. Trimming removed 0 bases at V and 2 bases at J, with 9 bases between. CDR1 and CDR2 (germline): SGDLS, YYNGEE. The chain's CDR3 is CASSVGHSTYEQYF. DNA for the CDR3: TGTGCCAGCAGCGTAGGACACTCTACCTACGAGCAGTACTTC. Complete variable domain (other parts from reference TRBV9 and TRBJ2-7): DSGVTQTPKHLITATGQRVTLRCSPRSGDLSVYWYQQSLDQGLQFLIQYYNGEERAKGNILERFSAQQFPDLHSELNLSSLELGDSALYFCASSVGHSTYEQYFGPGTRLTVT.

This chain uses TRBV6-5 with TRBJ2-5; D is undetermined. This CDR3 has 15 amino acids. Germline V CDR1 and CDR2: MNHEY, SVGAGI. V was shortened by 2 bases and J by 3 bases, with 13 bases between the two germline ends. The CDR3 DNA reads TGTGCCAGCAGTTACAATTTCGCTAACAAAGAGACCCAGTACTTC. It codes for CASSYNFANKETQYF.

The genes are TRBV4-3 and TRBJ1-3; TRBD1 agrees at 7 bases. The CDR3 totals 20 residues. Germline loops: CDR1 LGHNA, CDR2 YSLEER. The V gene end was trimmed by 2 bases and the J gene end by 2 bases; junction bases not matched to a gene: 18. The CDR3 spells CASSQYRGRGQVEAGNTIYF. DNA of the CDR3: TGCGCCAGCAGCCAATATCGGGGTAGGGGGCAAGTGGAAGCTGGAAACACCATATATTTT.

The V gene is TRBV7-8, the J gene TRBJ1-5; 7 nucleotides align to TRBD1. The length of the CDR3 is 18 residues. Germline V gene data show CDR1 as SGHVS and CDR2 as FQNEAQ. V trimming: 4 bases; J trimming: 4 bases; junction bases outside the gene matches: 16. The CDR3 DNA is TGTGCCAGCAGCTCGTTAGGGGGACAGATAAGGGGTAATCAGCCCCAGCATTTT. It translates to CASSSLGGQIRGNQPQHF.

V and J are TRBV4-1 and TRBJ1-1; D unclear. From germline, CDR1 is MGHRA and CDR2 YSYEKL. The CDR3 totals 13 residues. V lost 0 bases and J 11 bases, leaving 13 bases between the germline ends. CDR3 amino acids: CASSQELRTGAFF. The CDR3 bases are TGCGCCAGCAGCCAAGAATTGCGGACCGGGGCTTTCTTT.

The V gene is TRBV21-1, the J gene TRBJ2-1; TRBD2, the table's D call, lacks a check against the DNA. TRBV21-1 is reported as a pseudogene. This CDR3 has 15 residues. The CDR3 sequence: CASEFEGLYYNEQFF. The DNA for the CDR3 is TGTGCCAGCGAATTTGAGGGCCTTTACTACAATGAGCAGTTCTTC.

The V call is TRBV5-4, the J call TRBJ2-1, with D unclear. Deletions cut 10 bases from V and 8 bases from J, with 13 bases between. CDR1 and CDR2 (germline): SGHNT, YYREEE (reference sequence). The CDR3 consists of 11 residues. DNA of the CDR3: TGTGCCGGCAAAGATAGGGATGAGCAGTTCTTC. It yields the protein CAGKDRDEQFF.

CDR3 in amino acids: CASRRTATDTQYF. The CDR3, as DNA: TGTGCCAGCAGGCGGACAGCGACAGATACGCAGTATTTT. The rearrangement uses TRBV2 and TRBJ2-3; maybe TRBD1 (6 bases). From germline, CDR1 is SNHLY and CDR2 FYNNEI. The V gene lost 6 bases and the J gene lost 3 bases, with 10 bases spanning the gap. The CDR3 has 13 amino acids.

This clone was seen once. The J gene is TRBJ2-3, the V gene TRBV19, with unresolved D. Trimming took 2 bases from V and 3 from J, leaving 15 bases between them. Germline V gene data show CDR1 as LNHDA and CDR2 as SQIVND (reference sequence). CDR3 size: 16 residues. CDR3 DNA sequence: TGTGCCAGTAGTATAAATATTAGTGATTGGACAGATACGCAGTATTTT. It codes for CASSINISDWTDTQYF.

This clone has just a few counts. The chain has TRBV7-9 and TRBJ1-2, with a possible D match to TRBD1 (6 bases). This CDR3 spans 13 amino acids. Germline V gives CDR1 SEHNR, CDR2 FQNEAQ (reference sequence). Trimming took 5 bases from V and 8 from J, leaving 15 bases between them. The CDR3 here is CASSTGQPGGYTF. In nucleotides, the CDR3 is TGTGCCAGCAGCACCGGACAGCCCGGGGGCTACACCTTC.

V gene TRBV5-1 combines with J gene TRBJ2-4, with 10 positions matching TRBD1. The ends lost 4 bases at V and 1 base at J; junction bases unmatched: 5. Germline CDR1 reads SGHRS; CDR2 reads YFSETQ. This CDR3 spans 16 amino acids. The CDR3 spells CASSGGTGEAKNIQYF. CDR3 in DNA: TGCGCCAGCAGCGGAGGGACAGGGGAGGCCAAAAACATTCAGTACTTC.

In DNA, the CDR3 is TGTGCCAGCTCACCGACAGGGACGGGCAATCAGCCCCAGCATTTT. Translation: CASSPTGTGNQPQHF. This chain connects TRBV18 to TRBJ1-5; TRBD1 aligns across 7 bases. The V gene's germline CDR1 is KGHSH and CDR2 LQKENI. Unmatched junction bases numbered 4, after V lost 3 bases and J lost 2 bases. This CDR3 comprises 15 residues.

CDR3 residues: CASSLYPRNTEAFF. Here the CDR3 DNA reads TGTGCCAGCAGCTTGTACCCGCGGAACACTGAAGCTTTCTTT. The J gene is TRBJ1-1, the V gene TRBV5-6; D not certain. The CDR3 is made up of 14 amino acids. V dropped 1 base and J dropped 1 base, with 8 bases sitting between them. Per germline, CDR1 SGHDT and CDR2 YYEEEE.

V gene TRBV20-1 combines with J gene TRBJ2-3; 9 bases are a match to TRBD2. V shed 3 bases, J shed 4 bases, and the junction held 8 bases outside the gene matches. The germline CDR1 and CDR2 sequences are DFQATT and SNEGSKA (reference sequence). The CDR3 loop spans 15 amino acids. CDR3 nucleotide sequence: TGCAGTGCTAGTTCCGGGACTAGCTCCGCAGATACGCAGTATTTT. It translates to CSASSGTSSADTQYF.